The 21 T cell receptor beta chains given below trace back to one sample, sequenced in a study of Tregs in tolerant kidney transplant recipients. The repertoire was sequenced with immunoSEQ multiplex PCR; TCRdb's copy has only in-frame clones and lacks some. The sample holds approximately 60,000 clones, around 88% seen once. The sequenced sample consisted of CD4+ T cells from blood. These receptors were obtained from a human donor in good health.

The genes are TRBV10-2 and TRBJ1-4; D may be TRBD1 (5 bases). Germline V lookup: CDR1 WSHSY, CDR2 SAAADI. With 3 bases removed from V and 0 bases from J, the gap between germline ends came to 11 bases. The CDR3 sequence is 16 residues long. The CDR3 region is CASSDRVGATNEKLFF. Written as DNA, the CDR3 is TGCGCCAGCAGTGACAGGGTAGGGGCAACTAATGAAAAACTGTTTTTT.

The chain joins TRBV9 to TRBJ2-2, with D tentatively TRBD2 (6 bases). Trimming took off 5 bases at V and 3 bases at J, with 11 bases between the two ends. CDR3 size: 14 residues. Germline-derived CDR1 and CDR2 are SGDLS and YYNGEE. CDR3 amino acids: CASREGRDTGELFF. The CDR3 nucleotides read TGTGCCAGCAGGGAGGGCCGGGACACCGGGGAGCTGTTTTTT.

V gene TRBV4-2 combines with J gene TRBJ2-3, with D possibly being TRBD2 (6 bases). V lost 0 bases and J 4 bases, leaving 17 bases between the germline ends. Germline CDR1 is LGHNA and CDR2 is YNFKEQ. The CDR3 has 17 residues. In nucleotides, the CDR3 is TGTGCCAGCAGCCAAGATACCGCTAGCGCAAAGGCAGATACGCAGTATTTT. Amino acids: CASSQDTASAKADTQYF.

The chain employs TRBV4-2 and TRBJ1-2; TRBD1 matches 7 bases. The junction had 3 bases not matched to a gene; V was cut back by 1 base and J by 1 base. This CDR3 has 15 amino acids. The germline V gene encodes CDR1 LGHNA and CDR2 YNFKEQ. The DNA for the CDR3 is TGTGCCAGCAGCCAAGCACGACAGGGTAACTATGGCTACACCTTC. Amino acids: CASSQARQGNYGYTF.

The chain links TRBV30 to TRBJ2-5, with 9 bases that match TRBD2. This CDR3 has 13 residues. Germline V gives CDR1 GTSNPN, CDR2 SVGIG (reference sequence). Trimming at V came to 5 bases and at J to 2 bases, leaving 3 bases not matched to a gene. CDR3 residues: CAWAGGRQETQYF. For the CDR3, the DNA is TGTGCCTGGGCGGGGGGGAGACAAGAGACCCAGTACTTC. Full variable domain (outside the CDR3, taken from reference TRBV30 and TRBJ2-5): SQTIHQWPATLVQPVGSPLSLECTVEGTSNPNLYWYRQAAGRGLQLLFYSVGIGQISSEVPQNLSASRPQDRQFILSSKKLLLSDSGFYLCAWAGGRQETQYFGPGTRLLVL.

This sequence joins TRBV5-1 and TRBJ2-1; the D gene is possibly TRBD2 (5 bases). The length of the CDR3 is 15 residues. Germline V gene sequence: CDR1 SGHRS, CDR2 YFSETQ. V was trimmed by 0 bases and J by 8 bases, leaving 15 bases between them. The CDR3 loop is CASSLVSSGKDEQFF. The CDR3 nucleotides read TGCGCCAGCAGCTTGGTAAGTTCGGGGAAGGATGAGCAGTTCTTC.

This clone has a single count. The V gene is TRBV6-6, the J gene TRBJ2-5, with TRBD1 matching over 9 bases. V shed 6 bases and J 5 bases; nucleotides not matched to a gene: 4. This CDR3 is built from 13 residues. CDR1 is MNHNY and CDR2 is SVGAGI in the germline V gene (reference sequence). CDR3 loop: CASSGQGSETQYF. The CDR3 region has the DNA TGTGCCAGCAGCGGACAGGGGAGCGAGACCCAGTACTTC.

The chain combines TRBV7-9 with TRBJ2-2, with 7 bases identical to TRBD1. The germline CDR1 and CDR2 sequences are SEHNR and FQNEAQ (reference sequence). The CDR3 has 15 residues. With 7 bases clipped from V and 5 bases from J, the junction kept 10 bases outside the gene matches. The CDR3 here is CASTRDRVKTGELFF. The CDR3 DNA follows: TGTGCCAGCACCCGAGACAGGGTTAAGACCGGGGAGCTGTTTTTT.

The CDR3 region is CASSPWGNTEAFF. The DNA for the CDR3 is TGTGCCAGCTCACCTTGGGGGAACACTGAAGCTTTCTTT. The rearrangement joins TRBV18 to TRBJ1-1; D unclear. The V end was cut by 3 bases, the J end by 1 base, with 6 bases between. The CDR3 totals 13 residues. Germline CDR1 reads KGHSH; CDR2 reads LQKENI.

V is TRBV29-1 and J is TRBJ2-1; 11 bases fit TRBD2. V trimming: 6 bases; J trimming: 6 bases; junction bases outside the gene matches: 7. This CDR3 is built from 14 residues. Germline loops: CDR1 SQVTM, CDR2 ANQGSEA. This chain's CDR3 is CSVAGLAVANEQFF. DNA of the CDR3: TGCAGCGTGGCGGGACTAGCGGTAGCCAATGAGCAGTTCTTC.

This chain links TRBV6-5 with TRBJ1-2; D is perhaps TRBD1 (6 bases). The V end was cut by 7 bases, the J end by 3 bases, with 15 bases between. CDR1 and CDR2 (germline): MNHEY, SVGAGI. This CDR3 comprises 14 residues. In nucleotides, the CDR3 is TGTGCCAGCACCTACTCCGCAGGGGACTATGGCTACACCTTC. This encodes CASTYSAGDYGYTF.

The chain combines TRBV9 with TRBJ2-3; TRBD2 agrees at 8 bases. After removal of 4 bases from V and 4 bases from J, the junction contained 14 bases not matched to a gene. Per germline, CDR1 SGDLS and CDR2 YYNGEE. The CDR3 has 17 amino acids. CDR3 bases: TGTGCCAGCAGCTCCCGTCGGGGTAGCGGGATCGCAGATACGCAGTATTTT. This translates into CASSSRRGSGIADTQYF.

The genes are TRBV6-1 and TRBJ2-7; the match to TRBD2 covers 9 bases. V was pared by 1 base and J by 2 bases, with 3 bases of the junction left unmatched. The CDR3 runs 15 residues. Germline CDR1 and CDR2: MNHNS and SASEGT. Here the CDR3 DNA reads TGTGCCAGCAGTGAAGAGGCGGGGGGGACCTACGAGCAGTACTTC. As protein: CASSEEAGGTYEQYF.

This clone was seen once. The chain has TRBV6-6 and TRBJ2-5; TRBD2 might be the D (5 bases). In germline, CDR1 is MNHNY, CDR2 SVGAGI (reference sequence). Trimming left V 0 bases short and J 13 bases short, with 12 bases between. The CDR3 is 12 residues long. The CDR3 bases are TGTGCCAGCAGTTACTCGTCGGACTGGGGGTACTTC. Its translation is CASSYSSDWGYF.

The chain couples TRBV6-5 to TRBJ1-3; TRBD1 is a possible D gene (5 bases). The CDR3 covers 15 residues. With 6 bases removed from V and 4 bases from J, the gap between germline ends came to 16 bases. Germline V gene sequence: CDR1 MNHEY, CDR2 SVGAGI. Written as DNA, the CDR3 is TGTGCCAGCAGCCGGGGGGGGACCTCCGGAAACACCATATATTTT. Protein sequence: CASSRGGTSGNTIYF.

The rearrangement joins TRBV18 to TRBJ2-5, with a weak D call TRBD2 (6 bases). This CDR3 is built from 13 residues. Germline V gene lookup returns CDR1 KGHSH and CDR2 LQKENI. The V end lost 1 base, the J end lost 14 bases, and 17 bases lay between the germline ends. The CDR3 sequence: CASSPQAGTPEYF. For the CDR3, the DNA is TGTGCCAGCTCACCACAGGCGGGGACGCCCGAATACTTC.

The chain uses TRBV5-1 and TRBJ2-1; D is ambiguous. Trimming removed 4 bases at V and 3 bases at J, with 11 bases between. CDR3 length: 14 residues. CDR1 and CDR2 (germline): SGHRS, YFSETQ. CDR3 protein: CASSPSTLYNEQFF. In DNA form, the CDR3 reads TGCGCCAGCAGCCCGTCGACCCTCTACAATGAGCAGTTCTTC.

In DNA form, the CDR3 reads TGTGCCAGCAGCCCTCAGGGAAAGGCGGCTGGCTACACCTTC. It specifies CASSPQGKAAGYTF. V and J are TRBV14 and TRBJ1-2, with D perhaps TRBD1 (5 bases). The CDR3 contains 14 residues. The V gene lost 4 bases and the J gene lost 7 bases, with 16 bases spanning the gap. From germline, CDR1 is SGHDN and CDR2 FVKESK.

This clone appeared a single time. The CDR3 coding sequence is TGTGCCTGGAGGGCGGCGGCGGGGGACCTGAACACCGGGGAGCTGTTTTTT. This codes for CAWRAAAGDLNTGELFF. The genes are TRBV30 and TRBJ2-2; 7 positions match TRBD2. There are 17 residues in the CDR3. CDR1 and CDR2 from the germline V gene are GTSNPN and SVGIG (reference sequence). J was trimmed by 1 base and V by 3 bases; bases with no gene match: 11.

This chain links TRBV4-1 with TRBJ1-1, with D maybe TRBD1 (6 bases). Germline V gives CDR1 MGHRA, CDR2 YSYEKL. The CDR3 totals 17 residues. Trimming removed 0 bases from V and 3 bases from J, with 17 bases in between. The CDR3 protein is CASSQEKRGARYTEAFF. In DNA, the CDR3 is TGCGCCAGCAGCCAAGAGAAGCGGGGGGCGCGGTACACTGAAGCTTTCTTT.

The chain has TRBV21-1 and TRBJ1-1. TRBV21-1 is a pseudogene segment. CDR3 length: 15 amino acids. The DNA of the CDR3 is TGTGCCAGCAGCAAAGTAGGAGGTCGGCACACTGAAGCTTTCTTT. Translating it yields CASSKVGGRHTEAFF.